The 13 T cell receptor beta chains below come from one sample, sequenced in a study of shared clonotypes between healthy human individuals. TCRdb's copy holds only in-frame clones and misses some; the assay was immunoSEQ multiplex PCR. The sample includes about 1.5 million clones, approximately 96% of them seen just once. Sample: naive CD4+ T cells sorted from blood. Regarding subset: CD45RA+ positively selected. The receptor set was obtained from a man aged 25-40 years in good health.

The rearrangement uses TRBV7-3 and TRBJ2-7, with D hard to call. The CDR3 loop spans 13 amino acids. Germline-derived CDR1 and CDR2 are SGHTA and FQGTGA. V was cut by 5 bases and J by 6 bases, with 14 bases left in between. CDR3 DNA sequence: TGTGCCAGCAGCCCCCGATGGGCCCGCGAGCAGTACTTC. Amino acid sequence: CASSPRWAREQYF.

The chain uses TRBV28 and TRBJ1-2, with D perhaps TRBD1 (5 bases). V was pared by 5 bases and J by 1 base, with 11 bases between. In germline, CDR1 is MDHEN, CDR2 SYDVKM. The CDR3 consists of 14 residues. CDR3 bases: TGTGCCAGCAGTGGGGCAGTCTTTAACTATGGCTACACCTTC. As protein: CASSGAVFNYGYTF.

The chain joins TRBV28 to TRBJ2-7; 9 bases are shared with TRBD1. The CDR3 consists of 16 residues. Germline-derived CDR1 and CDR2 are MDHEN and SYDVKM. V was clipped by 5 bases and J by 4 bases; unmatched bases: 12. CDR3 in amino acids: CASSPVPGQGSYEQYF. The DNA of the CDR3 is TGTGCCAGCAGTCCCGTACCGGGACAGGGATCGTACGAGCAGTACTTC. The full variable domain, rest sourced from reference TRBV28 and TRBJ2-7, is DVKVTQSSRYLVKRTGEKVFLECVQDMDHENMFWYRQDPGLGLRLIYFSYDVKMKEKGDIPEGYSVSREKKERFSLILESASTNQTSMYLCASSPVPGQGSYEQYFGPGTRLTVT.

V gene TRBV27 combines with J gene TRBJ2-7; 8 bases agree with TRBD2. The CDR3 extends over 14 amino acids. Germline CDR1 and CDR2: MNHEY and SMNVEV (reference sequence). J gave up 6 bases and V 2 bases, and 6 bases lay outside the gene matches. DNA of the CDR3: TGTGCCAGCAGTTTAGGAAGCGGGAGAGGCGAGCAGTACTTC. Residues: CASSLGSGRGEQYF.

The chain uses TRBV13 and TRBJ2-3; possibly TRBD1 for D (6 bases). V lost 2 bases to trimming and J lost 0 bases, with 9 bases between them. The CDR3 totals 15 residues. Germline V gene data show CDR1 as PRHDT and CDR2 as FYEKMQ (reference sequence). The CDR3 nucleotides are TGTGCCAGCAGCTTAAGACAGGCTAGCACAGATACGCAGTATTTT. Its translation is CASSLRQASTDTQYF. Variable domain in full (rest from reference TRBV13 and TRBJ2-3): AAGVIQSPRHLIKEKRETATLKCYPIPRHDTVYWYQQGPGQDPQFLISFYEKMQSDKGSIPDRFSAQQFSDYHSELNMSSLELGDSALYFCASSLRQASTDTQYFGPGTRLTVL.

The chain couples TRBV19 to TRBJ2-5, with 7 positions matching TRBD1. The germline V gene encodes CDR1 LNHDA and CDR2 SQIVND (reference sequence). V lost 0 bases and J lost 1; bases outside the gene matches: 2. The CDR3 extends over 15 amino acids. CDR3 amino acids: CASSIEGTAQETQYF. The CDR3 DNA is TGTGCCAGTAGTATAGAAGGGACAGCCCAAGAGACCCAGTACTTC.

V is TRBV5-5 and J is TRBJ2-5; 7 bases line up with TRBD2. The germline CDR1 and CDR2 sequences are SGHKS and YYEKEE (reference sequence). V trimming: 2 bases; J trimming: 11 bases; junction bases outside the gene matches: 6. The CDR3 runs to 12 residues. The DNA for the CDR3 is TGTGCCAGCAGCTTTTTCGAGGGAGGGCAGTACTTC. Translation: CASSFFEGGQYF.

The chain employs TRBV30 and TRBJ1-1; D remains unclear. V lost 0 bases and J lost 5, with 7 bases in between. This CDR3 comprises 12 residues. Germline CDR1 and CDR2: GTSNPN and SVGIG (reference sequence). CDR3 DNA sequence: TGTGCCTGGAGTGTCATAGGGACTGAAGCTTTCTTT. Protein sequence: CAWSVIGTEAFF. Variable domain in full (rest from reference TRBV30 and TRBJ1-1): SQTIHQWPATLVQPVGSPLSLECTVEGTSNPNLYWYRQAAGRGLQLLFYSVGIGQISSEVPQNLSASRPQDRQFILSSKKLLLSDSGFYLCAWSVIGTEAFFGQGTRLTVV.

V is TRBV4-2 and J is TRBJ2-7, with TRBD2 as a possible D gene (5 bases). The CDR3 spans 17 residues. V dropped 1 base and J dropped 1 base, with 17 bases sitting between them. Germline V gives CDR1 LGHNA, CDR2 YNFKEQ. The CDR3 reads CASSQGGTGMSSYEQYF. Here the CDR3 DNA reads TGTGCCAGCAGCCAAGGGGGAACCGGGATGTCGTCCTACGAGCAGTACTTC.

The CDR3 region has the DNA TGCGCCAGCAGCCTGGGGCTAGCGGGAGCTCGCCCGGGGAATGAGCAGTTCTTC. Its translation is CASSLGLAGARPGNEQFF. The rearrangement joins TRBV5-1 to TRBJ2-1, with 10 bases fitting TRBD2. The CDR3 covers 18 residues. The V gene's germline CDR1 is SGHRS and CDR2 YFSETQ. V gave up 4 bases and J gave up 7 bases; unmatched junction bases: 17.

The chain links TRBV19 to TRBJ1-5; TRBD1 matches 8 bases. Trimming removed 2 bases from V and 2 bases from J; junction bases left unmatched: 11. Germline V lookup: CDR1 LNHDA, CDR2 SQIVND (reference sequence). The CDR3 is 18 amino acids. This chain's CDR3 is CASSIPPRQGAGNQPQHF. DNA for the CDR3: TGTGCCAGTAGTATACCCCCCCGCCAGGGGGCTGGCAATCAGCCCCAGCATTTT.

This clone was seen a single time. This chain links TRBV6-5 with TRBJ2-2; tentative D call: TRBD1 (6 bases). The germline CDR1 and CDR2 sequences are MNHEY and SVGAGI. With 7 bases removed from V and 4 bases from J, the gap between germline ends came to 10 bases. The CDR3 spans 13 residues. The CDR3 DNA reads TGTGCCAGCATCCAGGGGTTCACCGGGGAGCTGTTTTTT. Translating gives CASIQGFTGELFF.

CDR3 region: CASSSIGGGQISSYEQYF. The CDR3 DNA is TGTGCCAGCAGCTCCATTGGGGGGGGACAGATCAGCTCCTACGAGCAGTACTTC. The chain has TRBV13 and TRBJ2-7; D tentatively reads TRBD1 or TRBD2 (7 bases each). This CDR3 is built from 18 residues. V lost 4 bases and J lost 0, with 22 bases in between. Looked up from germline, CDR1 is PRHDT and CDR2 is FYEKMQ (reference sequence).